What follows describes a single T cell receptor beta chain. V was shortened by 6 bases and J by 7 bases, with 10 bases between the two germline ends. Germline V gene data show CDR1 as LNHDA and CDR2 as SQIVND (reference sequence). CDR3 length equals 11 residues. This sample is part of a study of technical replicates of blood from several donors. The table came from immunoSEQ multiplex PCR; TCRdb's copy has only in-frame clones and leaves some out. The sample comprises about 79,000 clones, 94% of which are singletons, and under 0.3% rests with the top ten. Source material: T cells isolated from PBMCs. The V call is TRBV19, the J call TRBJ2-7; a possible D gene is TRBD1 (5 bases). This receptor was taken from a human donor in good health. The CDR3 DNA sequence: TGTGCCAGTAGGACAGTAGGGGAGCAGTACTTC. As protein: CASRTVGEQYF.